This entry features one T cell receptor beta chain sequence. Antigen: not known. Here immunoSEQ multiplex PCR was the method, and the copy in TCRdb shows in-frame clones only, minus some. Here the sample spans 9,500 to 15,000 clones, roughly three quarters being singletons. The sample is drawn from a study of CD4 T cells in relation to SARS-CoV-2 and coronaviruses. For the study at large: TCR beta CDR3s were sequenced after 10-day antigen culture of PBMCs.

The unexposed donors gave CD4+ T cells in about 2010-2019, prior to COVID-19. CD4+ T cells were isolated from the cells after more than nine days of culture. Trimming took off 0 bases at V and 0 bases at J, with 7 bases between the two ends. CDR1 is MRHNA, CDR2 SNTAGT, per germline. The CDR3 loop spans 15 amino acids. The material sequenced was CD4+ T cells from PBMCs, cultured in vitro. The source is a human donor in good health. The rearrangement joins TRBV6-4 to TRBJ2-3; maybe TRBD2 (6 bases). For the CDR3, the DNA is TGTGCCAGCAGTGACTCAGCGGGTAGCACAGATACGCAGTATTTT. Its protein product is CASSDSAGSTDTQYF.